The rows below give T cell receptor beta chains drawn from one sample of a study of PD-1 blockade in mismatch repair-deficient tumors. Assay: immunoSEQ multiplex PCR; the TCRdb copy retains only in-frame clones and omits some. The table shows 60,000 to 70,000 clones, with around 88% occurring only once. Source: peripheral blood, taken 52 weeks after starting pembrolizumab. These receptor sequences come from an adult with mismatch repair-deficient cancer. The CDR3 runs from the conserved cysteine through the conserved F or W. A D gene is named only where the DNA matches it firmly. A clone size is listed for some rows: how often the clone was seen (once, few, many), or a class if it is expanded.

cdr3_length	v_call	j_call	clone_size	d_call	cdr3_nt	cdr3_aa
18	TRBV15	TRBJ1-1	NA	NA	TGTGCCACCAGCAGAGGACGGATCCTAAACCCAACGAACACTGAAGCTTTCTTT	CATSRGRILNPTNTEAFF
15	TRBV19	TRBJ2-1	NA	TRBD2	TGTGCCAGTAGTATTGGCGGGAGACCCTACAATGAGCAGTTCTTC	CASSIGGRPYNEQFF
15	TRBV7-2	TRBJ2-3	few	NA	TGTGCCAGCAGCTTATGGGGAGGTGGGACAGATACGCAGTATTTT	CASSLWGGGTDTQYF
14	TRBV2	TRBJ1-5	NA	TRBD1	TGTGCCACCCAGACAGGGCGACAGAATCAGCCCCAGCATTTT	CATQTGRQNQPQHF
15	TRBV30	TRBJ2-7	few	NA	TGTGCCTGGAGCTACGGACGGGGGAGCTCCTACGAGCAGTACTTC	CAWSYGRGSSYEQYF
15	TRBV2	TRBJ2-2	NA	TRBD1	TGTGCCAGCAGGGACGACAGGGCGAACACCGGGGAGCTGTTTTTT	CASRDDRANTGELFF
18	TRBV7-8	TRBJ2-1	NA	TRBD2	TGTGCCAGCAGCTTAAACCAGCGGGGGCGGGGGACCTACAATGAGCAGTTCTTC	CASSLNQRGRGTYNEQFF
12	TRBV28	TRBJ2-1	NA	NA	TGTGCCAGCAGTTACAGGGTGGGTGAGCAGTTCTTC	CASSYRVGEQFF
11	TRBV5-8	TRBJ1-1	NA	NA	TGTGCCAGCAGCCACGTCCCTGAAGCTTTCTTT	CASSHVPEAFF
15	TRBV5-6	TRBJ2-3	NA	TRBD2	TGTGCCAGCAGCCCCATGCTCCTAGCGGGAGGAACGCAGTATTTT	CASSPMLLAGGTQYF
13	TRBV10-2	TRBJ2-7	NA	NA	TGCGCCAGCCAAGGGGAGCCGACCTACGAGCAGTACTTC	CASQGEPTYEQYF
14	TRBV4-1	TRBJ2-7	NA	NA	TGCGCCAGCAGCCAAGTTCAGGGTCCCTACGAGCAGTACTTC	CASSQVQGPYEQYF
16	TRBV5-4	TRBJ1-3	NA	NA	TGTGCCAGCAGCCGGCTCCCCCGGGACTCTGGAAACACCATATATTTT	CASSRLPRDSGNTIYF
18	TRBV28	TRBJ2-3	NA	TRBD2	TGTGCCAGCAGTCCAACTAGCGGGCACCCCCTTAGCACAGATACGCAGTATTTT	CASSPTSGHPLSTDTQYF
17	TRBV25-1	TRBJ2-1	NA	TRBD2	TGTGCCAGCAGTGAACGAGGGGGACTAGCGGGAGTGAGTGAGCAGTTCTTC	CASSERGGLAGVSEQFF
16	TRBV19	TRBJ2-7	NA	TRBD2	TGTGCCAGTAGTACCCCTACGGGGGGGAGGCCCTACGAGCAGTACTTC	CASSTPTGGRPYEQYF
14	TRBV6-5	TRBJ1-1	NA	TRBD1	TGTGCCAGCAGCCGCGGGACAGGGGGCACTGAAGCTTTCTTT	CASSRGTGGTEAFF
16	TRBV4-1	TRBJ1-1	NA	NA	TGCGCCAGCAGCCAAGTCGAATGGCCCCAAACGACTGAAGCTTTCTTT	CASSQVEWPQTTEAFF
16	TRBV4-1	TRBJ2-1	few	NA	TGCGCCAGCAGCCCAGCACAGGGAAACTCCTACAATGAGCAGTTCTTC	CASSPAQGNSYNEQFF
13	TRBV30	TRBJ2-7	NA	NA	TGTGCCTGGAAGCTTGCAGGCTCCTACGAGCAGTACTTC	CAWKLAGSYEQYF
14	TRBV7-2	TRBJ2-7	NA	NA	TGTGCCAGCAGCTTAGCGGGCAGGGCCTACGAGCAGTACTTC	CASSLAGRAYEQYF
11	TRBV29-1	TRBJ2-7	NA	NA	TGCAGCGTTGTTAAGGTTCGGGAGCAGTACTTC	CSVVKVREQYF
13	TRBV29-1	TRBJ2-4	NA	NA	TGCAGCGTTGAAAACCAAGACACGAACATTCAGTACTTC	CSVENQDTNIQYF
16	TRBV29-1	TRBJ2-7	NA	TRBD1	TGCAGCGTTGAGGTGAACGCCGGGACAGGGGAGGGAGAGCAGTACTTC	CSVEVNAGTGEGEQYF
12	TRBV4-2	TRBJ2-1	few	NA	TGTGCCAGCAGCCACGGGTCTAATGAGCAGTTCTTC	CASSHGSNEQFF
14	TRBV7-3	TRBJ2-3	NA	TRBD1	TGTGCCAGCAGCCCGGGGACAGGGGGTGATACGCAGTATTTT	CASSPGTGGDTQYF
15	TRBV4-3	TRBJ1-5	NA	NA	TGCGCCAGCAGCCAAGGGTACAGCCGTTTAGGGCCCCAGCATTTT	CASSQGYSRLGPQHF
15	TRBV10-3	TRBJ2-7	NA	NA	TGTGCCATCAGGATGAGGCCAGATCCCGAGGACGAGCAGTACTTC	CAIRMRPDPEDEQYF
15	TRBV6-5	TRBJ2-3	NA	NA	TGTGCCAGCAGTTACGCTGATAAAGATACAGATACGCAGTATTTT	CASSYADKDTDTQYF
14	TRBV6-1	TRBJ2-1	NA	NA	TGTGCCAGCAGTGAAGGGACGTCTGGGAATGAGCAGTTCTTC	CASSEGTSGNEQFF
13	TRBV5-1	TRBJ2-7	NA	NA	TGCGCCAGCAGCTTGGTTCAGGGATACGAGCAGTACTTC	CASSLVQGYEQYF
14	TRBV6-5	TRBJ2-7	NA	TRBD1	TGTGCCAGCAGAAAGGACAGGGGTTCCCACGAGCAGTACTTC	CASRKDRGSHEQYF
13	TRBV27	TRBJ2-4	NA	NA	TGTGCCAGCAGTACTTTAGCCAAAAACATTCAGTACTTC	CASSTLAKNIQYF
17	TRBV4-2	TRBJ2-7	NA	TRBD2	TGTGCCAGCAGCCAAGAAGGTTGGCGGGAGGGCCCCCACGAGCAGTACTTC	CASSQEGWREGPHEQYF
11	TRBV30	TRBJ1-2	NA	NA	TGTGCCTGGAGTGGGGCCTCTGGCTACACCTTC	CAWSGASGYTF